This TCR beta chain is drawn from a study of T-cell memory formation after mild COVID-19. For the study at large: TCR clusters largely stayed donor specific. General study findings and limits: For contracting clones, CD4+ ones sat mainly in CM and EM, CD8+ in EMRA. Later expanders leaned CD4+, whereas clones that contracted between day 15 and 85 were balanced CD4/CD8.

Germline lookup yields CDR1 SGHRS and CDR2 YFSETQ. The CDR3 has 15 amino acids. J was trimmed by 0 bases and V by 4 bases; bases with no gene match: 4. Amplification by 5'RACE using constant-segment primers produced TCR alpha and TCR beta cDNA libraries that carried sample barcodes and UMIs. TCRdb itself ran the 5' RACE reads through MiXCR, one entry per CDR3 protein. The profile shows 300,000 to 400,000 distinct CDR3 sequences, about 21% of them singletons. This clonotype was found a few times. Its antigen is as yet unknown. The chain employs TRBV5-1 and TRBJ2-1; the match to TRBD2 covers 7 bases. The sequenced sample consisted of PBMCs or a T cell subset sorted from them (not recorded which). The receptor was derived from an adult woman who had mild COVID-19 (a few samples of this study predate the infection). Cell type and time point are not known. CDR3 DNA sequence: TGCGCCAGCAGCCCCAGGACTAGCTCCTACAATGAGCAGTTCTTC. Its translation: CASSPRTSSYNEQFF.